This T cell receptor (beta chain) came from a study of Graves' ophthalmopathy and Graves' hyperthyroidism. Study-wide results and caveats: Blood contained most expanded thyroid clonotypes exceeding 0.001 frequency.

This clonotype was seen at least ten times. What it binds is unknown. V lost 5 bases, J lost 1 base, and 5 bases lay in between. The germline V gene encodes CDR1 MNHNS and CDR2 SASEGT. CDR3 length: 12 amino acids. Amplification of the TCR beta CDR3 regions used RNA transcripts (as template). A first-round RT-PCR used HTBI primers, followed by a second-round multiplex PCR. MiXCR was run by TCRdb on the multiplex PCR reads, yielding one entry per CDR3 protein. The sample shows hundreds of thousands of distinct CDR3 sequences, approximately 21% of them seen only once. Establishment of the diagnosis relied upon clinical symptoms, serum thyroxine, TRAb, thyroid ultrasound and orbital computed tomography.

The V call is TRBV6-1, the J call TRBJ2-5, with unresolved D. Sequenced input: peripheral blood. The clonotype was recovered from a woman under 30 with stable Graves' hyperthyroidism. CDR3 in amino acids: CASSRAQETQYF. CDR3 nucleotide sequence: TGTGCCAGCAGTAGAGCCCAAGAGACCCAGTACTTC.